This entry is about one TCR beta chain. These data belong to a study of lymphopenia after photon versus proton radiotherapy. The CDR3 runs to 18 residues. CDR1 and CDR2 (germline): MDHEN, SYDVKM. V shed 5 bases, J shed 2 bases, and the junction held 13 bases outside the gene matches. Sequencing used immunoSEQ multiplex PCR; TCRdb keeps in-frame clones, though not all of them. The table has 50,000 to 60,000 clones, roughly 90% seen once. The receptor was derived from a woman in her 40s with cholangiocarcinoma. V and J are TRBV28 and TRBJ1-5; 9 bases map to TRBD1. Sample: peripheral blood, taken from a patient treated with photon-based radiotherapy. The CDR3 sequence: CASSVAGTGFIGNQPQHF. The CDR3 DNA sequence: TGTGCCAGCAGTGTAGCCGGGACAGGGTTTATTGGCAATCAGCCCCAGCATTTT.